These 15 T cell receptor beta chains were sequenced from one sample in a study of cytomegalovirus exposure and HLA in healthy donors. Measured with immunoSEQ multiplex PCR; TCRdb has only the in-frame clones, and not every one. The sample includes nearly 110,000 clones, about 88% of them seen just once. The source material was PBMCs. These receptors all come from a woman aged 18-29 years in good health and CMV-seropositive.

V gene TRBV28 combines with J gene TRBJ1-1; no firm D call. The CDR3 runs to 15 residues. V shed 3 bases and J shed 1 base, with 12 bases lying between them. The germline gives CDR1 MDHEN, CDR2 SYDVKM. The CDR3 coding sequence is TGTGCCAGCAGTTTCCGGGGTTTATCGAACACTGAAGCTTTCTTT. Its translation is CASSFRGLSNTEAFF.

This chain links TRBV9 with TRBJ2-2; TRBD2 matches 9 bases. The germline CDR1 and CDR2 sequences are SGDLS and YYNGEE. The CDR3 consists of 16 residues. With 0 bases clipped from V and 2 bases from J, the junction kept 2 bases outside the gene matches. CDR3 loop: CASSVATSGNTGELFF. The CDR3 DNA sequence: TGTGCCAGCAGCGTAGCGACTAGCGGTAACACCGGGGAGCTGTTTTTT.

The CDR3 sequence is CASGLGQGAETQYF. The CDR3 nucleotides read TGTGCCAGCGGCCTCGGACAGGGGGCTGAGACCCAGTACTTC. The rearrangement links TRBV25-1 to TRBJ2-5; 11 bases line up with TRBD1. Germline CDR1 MGHDK, CDR2 SYGVNS. The CDR3 totals 14 residues. Germline trimming cut 8 bases from V and 5 bases from J; bases unmatched to any gene: 7.

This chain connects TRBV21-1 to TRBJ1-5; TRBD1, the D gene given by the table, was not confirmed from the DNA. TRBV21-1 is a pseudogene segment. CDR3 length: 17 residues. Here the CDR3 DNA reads TGTGCCAGCAGCAAAGGACGACAGGGCTACGGCAATCAGCCCCAGCATTTT. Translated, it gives CASSKGRQGYGNQPQHF.

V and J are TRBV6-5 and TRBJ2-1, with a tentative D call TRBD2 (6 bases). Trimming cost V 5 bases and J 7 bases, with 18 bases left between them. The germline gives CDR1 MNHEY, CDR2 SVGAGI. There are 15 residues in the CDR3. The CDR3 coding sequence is TGTGCCAGCAGTACCCGCCGGGCGGCGGGGAATGAGCAGTTCTTC. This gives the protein CASSTRRAAGNEQFF.

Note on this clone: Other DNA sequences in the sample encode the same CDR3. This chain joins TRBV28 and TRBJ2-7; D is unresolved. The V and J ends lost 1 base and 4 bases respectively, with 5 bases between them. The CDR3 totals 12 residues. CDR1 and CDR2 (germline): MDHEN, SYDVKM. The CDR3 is CASSLLAYEQYF. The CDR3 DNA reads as TGTGCCAGCAGTTTATTGGCTTACGAGCAGTACTTC.

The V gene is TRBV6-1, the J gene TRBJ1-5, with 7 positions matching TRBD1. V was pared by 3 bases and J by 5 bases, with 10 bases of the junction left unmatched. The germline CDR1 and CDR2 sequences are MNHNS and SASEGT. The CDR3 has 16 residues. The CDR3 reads CASSDDREPMDQPQHF. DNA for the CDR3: TGTGCCAGCAGTGACGACAGGGAACCGATGGATCAGCCCCAGCATTTT.

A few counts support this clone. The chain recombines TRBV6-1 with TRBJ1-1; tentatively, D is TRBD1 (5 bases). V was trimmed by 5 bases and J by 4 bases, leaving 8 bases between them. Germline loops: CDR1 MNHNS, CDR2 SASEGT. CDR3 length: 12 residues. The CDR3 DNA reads TGTGCCAGCAGTATTACAGGCACTGAAGCTTTCTTT. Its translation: CASSITGTEAFF.

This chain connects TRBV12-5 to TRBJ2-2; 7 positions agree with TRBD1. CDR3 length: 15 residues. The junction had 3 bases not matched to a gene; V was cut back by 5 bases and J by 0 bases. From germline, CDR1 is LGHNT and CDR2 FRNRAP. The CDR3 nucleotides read TGTGCTAGTGGTCTCGGGACAGCGAACACCGGGGAGCTGTTTTTT. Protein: CASGLGTANTGELFF.

The CDR3 DNA reads TGTGCCAGCAGTTTAGCCCCAGTATTCTCTGGAAACACCATATATTTT. Its translation: CASSLAPVFSGNTIYF. The chain employs TRBV28 and TRBJ1-3; D unclear. CDR3 length: 16 amino acids. V was trimmed by 2 bases and J by 0 bases, leaving 11 bases between them. In germline, CDR1 is MDHEN, CDR2 SYDVKM.

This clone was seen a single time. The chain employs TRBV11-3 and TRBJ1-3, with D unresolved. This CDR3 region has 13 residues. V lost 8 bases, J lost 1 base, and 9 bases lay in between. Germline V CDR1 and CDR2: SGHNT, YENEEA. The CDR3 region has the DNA TGTGCCAGCTCGAGTCTTTCTGGAAACACCATATATTTT. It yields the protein CASSSLSGNTIYF.

CDR3: CASSKLRTGGSAFF. Here the CDR3 DNA reads TGTGCCAGCAGCAAACTCCGGACAGGGGGCTCGGCTTTCTTT. The chain joins TRBV21-1 to TRBJ1-1; the table's D call, TRBD1, was not checked against the DNA. TRBV21-1 is a recognized pseudogene. This CDR3 region has 14 residues.

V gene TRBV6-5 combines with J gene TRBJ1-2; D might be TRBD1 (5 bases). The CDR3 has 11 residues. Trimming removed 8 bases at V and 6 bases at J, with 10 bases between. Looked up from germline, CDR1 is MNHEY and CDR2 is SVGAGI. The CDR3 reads CASRGRDGYTF. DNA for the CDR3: TGTGCCAGCCGGGGGAGAGATGGCTACACCTTC.

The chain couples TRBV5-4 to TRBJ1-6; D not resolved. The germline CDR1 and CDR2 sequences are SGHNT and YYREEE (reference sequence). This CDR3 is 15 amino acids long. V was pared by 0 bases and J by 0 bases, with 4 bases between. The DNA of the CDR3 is TGTGCCAGCAGCTTGGGGAGCTCCTATAATTCACCCCTCCACTTT. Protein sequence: CASSLGSSYNSPLHF.

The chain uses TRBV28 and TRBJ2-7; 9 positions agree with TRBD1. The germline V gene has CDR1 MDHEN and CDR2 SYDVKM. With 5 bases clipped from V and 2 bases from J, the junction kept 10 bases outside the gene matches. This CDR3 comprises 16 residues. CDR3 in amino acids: CASSPPTGTGTYEQYV. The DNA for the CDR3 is TGTGCCAGCAGTCCCCCGACCGGGACAGGGACCTACGAGCAGTACGTC.